These 29 T cell receptor beta chains originate from one sample sequenced in a study of T cell changes during pregnancy in multiple sclerosis. Profiled with immunoSEQ multiplex PCR; TCRdb holds only in-frame clones, not every one. The data show around 57,000 clones, about nine tenths seen once. The sample here was peripheral blood, taken after pregnancy. The receptors originated from a female donor in good health, enrolled as a control in a pregnancy study.

This chain connects TRBV7-2 to TRBJ1-2; TRBD1 aligns across 8 bases. Germline V gives CDR1 SGHTA, CDR2 FQGNSA. V trimming: 5 bases; J trimming: 0 bases; junction bases outside the gene matches: 11. The CDR3 totals 17 residues. In nucleotides, the CDR3 is TGTGCCAGCAGCGTCGACTCATACAGGGGGACTAACTATGGCTACACCTTC. Translated, it gives CASSVDSYRGTNYGYTF.

The chain employs TRBV5-8 and TRBJ1-2; D is perhaps TRBD1 (5 bases). The V end was cut by 0 bases, the J end by 3 bases, with 15 bases between. Germline lookup yields CDR1 SGHTS and CDR2 YDEGEE. This CDR3 comprises 16 residues. CDR3 loop: CASSLGVSGGDYGYTF. The CDR3 DNA sequence: TGTGCCAGCAGCTTGGGGGTCTCCGGGGGTGACTATGGCTACACCTTC.

The CDR3 nucleotides read TGTGCCAGCAGCTTTCGGACTGGATACAATGAGCAGTTCTTC. It yields the protein CASSFRTGYNEQFF. The V gene is TRBV13, the J gene TRBJ2-1, with D maybe TRBD2 (5 bases). The CDR3 consists of 14 residues. V shed 3 bases and J shed 4 bases, with 10 bases lying between them. CDR1 PRHDT and CDR2 FYEKMQ come from the germline V gene (reference sequence). Using reference TRBV13 and TRBJ2-1 for the parts outside the CDR3, the full variable domain is AAGVIQSPRHLIKEKRETATLKCYPIPRHDTVYWYQQGPGQDPQFLISFYEKMQSDKGSIPDRFSAQQFSDYHSELNMSSLELGDSALYFCASSFRTGYNEQFFGPGTRLTVL.

The chain couples TRBV30 to TRBJ1-1; possibly TRBD1 for D (6 bases). Trimming took off 4 bases at V and 9 bases at J, with 15 bases between the two ends. There are 12 residues in the CDR3. Germline V gene sequence: CDR1 GTSNPN, CDR2 SVGIG (reference sequence). DNA of the CDR3: TGTGCCTGGATGGACGTAGGACAGAAAGCTTTCTTT. This gives the protein CAWMDVGQKAFF.

This chain uses TRBV23-1 with TRBJ1-2; possible D gene TRBD1, 5 bases. TRBV23-1 is classed as an ORF, of uncertain function. This CDR3 is built from 13 residues. With 4 bases removed from V and 5 bases from J, the gap between germline ends came to 11 bases. CDR3 sequence: CASSRKGQYGYTF. As DNA, the CDR3 is TGCGCCAGCAGTCGAAAGGGGCAGTATGGCTACACCTTC.

The gene calls are TRBV4-1 and TRBJ1-2, with D uncertain. V was cut by 1 base and J by 4 bases, with 13 bases left in between. The length of the CDR3 is 15 residues. Germline V CDR1 and CDR2: MGHRA, YSYEKL. CDR3 protein: CASSQGREGRYGYTF. The CDR3 DNA is TGCGCCAGCAGCCAAGGTCGAGAGGGCCGCTATGGCTACACCTTC.

The gene calls are TRBV29-1 and TRBJ1-1; TRBD1 might be the D (6 bases). V was clipped by 2 bases and J by 3 bases, with 7 bases between them. The length of the CDR3 is 12 residues. Germline loops: CDR1 SQVTM, CDR2 ANQGSEA. CDR3 nucleotide sequence: TGCAGCGTTGAACAGGGGTACACTGAAGCTTTCTTT. Amino acid sequence: CSVEQGYTEAFF.

The chain carries TRBV5-4 and TRBJ2-4, with D possibly being TRBD2 (7 bases). The V end was cut by 10 bases, the J end by 2 bases, with 16 bases between. Per germline, CDR1 SGHNT and CDR2 YYREEE (reference sequence). The CDR3 runs to 14 residues. CDR3 region: CASAAGTSKNIQYF. CDR3 bases: TGTGCCTCAGCAGCGGGGACATCCAAAAACATTCAGTACTTC.

In the case of this clone: Other nucleotide sequences in the sample specify the same CDR3. The genes are TRBV7-9 and TRBJ2-1, with TRBD2 identical over 12 bases. J lost 3 bases, V lost 3 bases, and 0 bases had no gene match. The V gene's germline CDR1 is SEHNR and CDR2 FQNEAQ (reference sequence). The CDR3 is made up of 15 amino acids. The CDR3 nucleotides read TGTGCCAGCAGCTTGACTAGCGGGGGCTACAATGAGCAGTTCTTC. Protein: CASSLTSGGYNEQFF.

DNA of the CDR3: TGTGCCAGCACTGGGACTAGCGGGGTGAGAGAGACCCAGTACTTC. The encoded protein is CASTGTSGVRETQYF. The chain links TRBV2 to TRBJ2-5, with TRBD2 identical over 13 bases. Germline V gives CDR1 SNHLY, CDR2 FYNNEI. The CDR3 contains 15 residues. The trim removed 7 bases at V and 4 bases at J, leaving 6 bases unmatched.

The V call is TRBV5-1, the J call TRBJ2-3; no clear D. The germline gives CDR1 SGHRS, CDR2 YFSETQ. This CDR3 region has 14 residues. V shed 4 bases and J shed 0 bases, with 9 bases lying between them. In nucleotides, the CDR3 is TGCGCCAGCAGCGCCAGTTCTAGCACAGATACGCAGTATTTT. Its protein is CASSASSSTDTQYF.

The chain couples TRBV30 to TRBJ2-2; D may be TRBD1 (6 bases). Trimming took 3 bases from V and 1 from J, leaving 6 bases between them. This CDR3 has 13 residues. Germline CDR1 GTSNPN, CDR2 SVGIG (reference sequence). This chain's CDR3 is CAWRGQNTGELFF. CDR3 nucleotide sequence: TGTGCCTGGAGGGGACAGAACACCGGGGAGCTGTTTTTT.

J is TRBJ2-1 and V is TRBV20-1; TRBD2 aligns across 9 bases. This CDR3 is built from 10 residues. The V segment lost 5 bases and the J segment 12 bases; nucleotides outside the gene matches: 2. Germline CDR1 is DFQATT and CDR2 is SNEGSKA (reference sequence). The CDR3 loop reads CSAGAGGQFF. The CDR3 coding sequence is TGCAGTGCTGGAGCGGGGGGGCAGTTCTTC.

J is TRBJ2-1 and V is TRBV10-3; tentative D call: TRBD1 (6 bases). The V gene lost 2 bases and the J gene lost 0 bases, with 14 bases spanning the gap. The CDR3 has 17 amino acids. Germline V lookup: CDR1 ENHRY, CDR2 SYGVKD. Here the CDR3 reads CAISEPGDGSSYNEQFF. CDR3 sequence (DNA): TGTGCCATCAGTGAGCCAGGGGACGGTAGCTCCTACAATGAGCAGTTCTTC.

This chain links TRBV7-3 with TRBJ1-1, with a possible D match to TRBD1 (6 bases). Per the germline V gene, CDR1 is SGHTA and CDR2 is FQGTGA. This CDR3 region has 16 residues. Between the trimmed V and J ends, which lost 3 bases and 5 bases, there was a span of 19 bases. The CDR3 sequence: CASSFGPAGQGTEAFF. The CDR3 DNA reads as TGTGCCAGCAGCTTCGGTCCGGCTGGGCAGGGGACTGAAGCTTTCTTT.

This clone has only a few counts. This sequence joins TRBV28 and TRBJ1-5, with TRBD1 as a possible D gene (5 bases). CDR1 MDHEN and CDR2 SYDVKM come from the germline V gene. Trimming removed 6 bases from V and 2 bases from J, with 17 bases in between. The CDR3 runs to 16 residues. The CDR3 protein is CASSLPLGVGNQPQHF. The CDR3, as DNA: TGTGCCAGCAGCCTCCCGTTAGGGGTCGGCAATCAGCCCCAGCATTTT.

The chain employs TRBV30 and TRBJ2-7; TRBD1 aligns across 9 bases. The ends lost 5 bases at V and 7 bases at J; junction bases unmatched: 9. The germline gives CDR1 GTSNPN, CDR2 SVGIG (reference sequence). The CDR3 length is 13 residues. The CDR3 reads CAWVRDRVGEQYF. CDR3 nucleotide sequence: TGTGCCTGGGTACGGGACAGGGTGGGGGAGCAGTACTTC.

V is TRBV27 and J is TRBJ1-5; TRBD1 agrees at 7 bases. The CDR3 consists of 15 residues. With V trimmed by 0 bases and J by 5 bases, 4 bases remained unmatched. Germline V gene sequence: CDR1 MNHEY, CDR2 SMNVEV (reference sequence). This chain's CDR3 is CASSLSGQAHQPQHF. The CDR3 region has the DNA TGTGCCAGCAGTTTATCCGGACAGGCGCATCAGCCCCAGCATTTT.

The genes are TRBV5-6 and TRBJ1-1; no clear D gene. This CDR3 has 15 amino acids. Germline V gene data show CDR1 as SGHDT and CDR2 as YYEEEE. Deletions cut 1 base from V and 0 bases from J, with 10 bases between. Here the CDR3 DNA reads TGTGCCAGCAGCTTGAATCCGGGTGTGAACACTGAAGCTTTCTTT. Translating gives CASSLNPGVNTEAFF.

V gene TRBV30 combines with J gene TRBJ1-1; the match to TRBD1 covers 7 bases. Germline V lookup: CDR1 GTSNPN, CDR2 SVGIG (reference sequence). The CDR3 runs 18 residues. The ends lost 1 base at V and 0 bases at J; junction bases unmatched: 14. The CDR3 reads CAWSERDRAYRMNTEAFF. In nucleotides, the CDR3 is TGTGCCTGGAGTGAACGAGACAGGGCATATCGGATGAACACTGAAGCTTTCTTT.

The chain has TRBV27 and TRBJ2-3, with 11 bases matching TRBD1. The CDR3 totals 15 residues. V lost 7 bases, J lost 3 bases, and 6 bases stayed unmatched. Germline CDR1 reads MNHEY; CDR2 reads SMNVEV (reference sequence). The CDR3 nucleotides are TGTGCCAGCACCCGTGGACAGGGGGCAACAGATACGCAGTATTTT. Protein sequence: CASTRGQGATDTQYF.

This clone was picked up one time. The rearrangement uses TRBV6-6 and TRBJ1-6; D is possibly TRBD1 (5 bases). Deletions cut 3 bases from V and 5 bases from J, with 14 bases between. The CDR3 covers 16 residues. The V gene's germline CDR1 is MNHNY and CDR2 SVGAGI (reference sequence). The CDR3 region is CASSYLQDVNNSPLHF. The CDR3 DNA reads TGTGCCAGCAGTTATTTACAGGACGTAAATAATTCACCCCTCCACTTT.

The rearrangement joins TRBV18 to TRBJ2-5; D is ambiguous. The V end was cut by 2 bases, the J end by 7 bases, with 11 bases between. The length of the CDR3 is 13 residues. CDR1 and CDR2 from the germline V gene are KGHSH and LQKENI. As DNA, the CDR3 is TGTGCCAGCTCACCAAGCCAATTAAGGACCCAGTACTTC. It is translated as CASSPSQLRTQYF.

This clone was recorded a few times. V and J are TRBV4-1 and TRBJ1-2; maybe TRBD1 (5 bases). This CDR3 comprises 13 residues. CDR1 and CDR2 (germline): MGHRA, YSYEKL. Trimming pared 2 bases from V and 4 bases from J, leaving 8 bases between. CDR3 protein: CASSQNGGYGYTF. As DNA, the CDR3 is TGCGCCAGCAGCCAAAACGGGGGCTATGGCTACACCTTC.

This clone came up a few times. The V gene is TRBV4-2, the J gene TRBJ2-2, with 11 positions matching TRBD2. The germline V gene encodes CDR1 LGHNA and CDR2 YNFKEQ. CDR3 length: 15 residues. V trimming: 2 bases; J trimming: 6 bases; junction bases outside the gene matches: 2. The CDR3 spells CASSQTSGGSGELFF. For the CDR3, the DNA is TGTGCCAGCAGCCAAACTAGCGGGGGATCCGGGGAGCTGTTTTTT.

The CDR3 DNA is TGTGCCAGCTCACCGACAGCACTGAACACTGAAGCTTTCTTT. Translated: CASSPTALNTEAFF. The chain couples TRBV18 to TRBJ1-1; TRBD1 might be the D (5 bases). CDR3 length equals 14 residues. Germline V lookup: CDR1 KGHSH, CDR2 LQKENI. V dropped 3 bases and J dropped 0 bases, with 8 bases sitting between them.

The V call is TRBV6-5, the J call TRBJ1-1; D may be TRBD1 (6 bases). CDR1 MNHEY and CDR2 SVGAGI come from the germline V gene. V was shortened by 6 bases and J by 0 bases, with 14 bases between the two germline ends. The CDR3 consists of 15 residues. The CDR3 protein is CASRSGQPMNTEAFF. In nucleotides, the CDR3 is TGTGCCAGCAGGTCTGGACAGCCCATGAACACTGAAGCTTTCTTT.

The chain is built from TRBV7-2 and TRBJ2-3; the D gene is possibly TRBD1 (5 bases). The CDR3 spans 16 residues. The germline V gene encodes CDR1 SGHTA and CDR2 FQGNSA. V was cut by 2 bases and J by 2 bases, with 14 bases left in between. DNA of the CDR3: TGTGCCAGCAGCTTATACAGTTTAGGGGTCACAGATACGCAGTATTTT. It translates to CASSLYSLGVTDTQYF.

The chain recombines TRBV6-6 with TRBJ2-7, with a tentative D call TRBD1 (6 bases). This CDR3 comprises 14 residues. The germline V gene encodes CDR1 MNHNY and CDR2 SVGAGI (reference sequence). Between the trimmed V and J ends, which lost 1 base and 2 bases, there was a span of 9 bases. The CDR3 sequence: CASSYYEGAYEQYF. Written as DNA, the CDR3 is TGTGCCAGCAGTTACTACGAGGGGGCCTACGAGCAGTACTTC.